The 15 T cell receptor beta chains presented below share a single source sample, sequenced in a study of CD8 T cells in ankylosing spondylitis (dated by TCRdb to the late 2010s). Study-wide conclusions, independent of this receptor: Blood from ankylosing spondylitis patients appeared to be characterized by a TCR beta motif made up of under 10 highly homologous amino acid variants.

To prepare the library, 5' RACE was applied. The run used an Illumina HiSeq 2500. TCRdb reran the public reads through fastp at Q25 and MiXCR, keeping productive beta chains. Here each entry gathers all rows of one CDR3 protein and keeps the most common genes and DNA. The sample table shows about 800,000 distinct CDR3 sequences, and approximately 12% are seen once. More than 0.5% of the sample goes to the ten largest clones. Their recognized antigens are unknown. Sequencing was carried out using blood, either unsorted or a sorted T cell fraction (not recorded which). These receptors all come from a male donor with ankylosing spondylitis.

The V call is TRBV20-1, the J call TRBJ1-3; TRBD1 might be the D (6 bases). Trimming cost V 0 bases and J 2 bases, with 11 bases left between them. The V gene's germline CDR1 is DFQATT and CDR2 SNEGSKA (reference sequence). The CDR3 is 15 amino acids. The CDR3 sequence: CSARELGTTGNTIYF. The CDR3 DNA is TGCAGTGCTAGAGAACTAGGGACAACTGGAAACACCATATATTTT.

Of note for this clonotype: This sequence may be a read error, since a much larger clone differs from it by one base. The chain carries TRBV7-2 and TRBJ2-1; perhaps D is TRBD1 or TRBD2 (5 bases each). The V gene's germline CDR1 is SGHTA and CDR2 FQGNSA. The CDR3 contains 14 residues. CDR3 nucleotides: TGTGCCCGCAGCTTAATGGGGCTAGCTGGGGAGCAGTTCTTC. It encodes CARSLMGLAGEQFF.

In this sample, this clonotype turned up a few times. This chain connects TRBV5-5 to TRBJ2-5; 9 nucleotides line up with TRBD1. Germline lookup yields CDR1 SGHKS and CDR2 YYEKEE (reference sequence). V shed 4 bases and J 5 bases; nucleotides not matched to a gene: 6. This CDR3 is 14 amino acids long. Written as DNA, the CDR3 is TGTGCCAGCAGCCCCCGGGGACAGGGCGAGACCCAGTACTTC. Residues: CASSPRGQGETQYF.

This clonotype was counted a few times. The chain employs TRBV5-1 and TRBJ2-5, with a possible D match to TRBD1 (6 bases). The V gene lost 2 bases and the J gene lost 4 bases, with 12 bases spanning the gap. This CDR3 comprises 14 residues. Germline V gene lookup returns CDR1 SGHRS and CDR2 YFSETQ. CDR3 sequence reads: CASSFQGWRETQYF. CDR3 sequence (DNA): TGCGCCAGCAGCTTTCAGGGGTGGAGAGAGACCCAGTACTTC.

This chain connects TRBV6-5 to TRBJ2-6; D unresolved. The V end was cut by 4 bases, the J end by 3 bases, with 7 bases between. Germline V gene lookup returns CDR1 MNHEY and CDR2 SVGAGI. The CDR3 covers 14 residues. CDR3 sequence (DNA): TGTGCCAGCAGTTCCTCAGATGGGGCCAACGTCCTGACTTTC. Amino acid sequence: CASSSSDGANVLTF.

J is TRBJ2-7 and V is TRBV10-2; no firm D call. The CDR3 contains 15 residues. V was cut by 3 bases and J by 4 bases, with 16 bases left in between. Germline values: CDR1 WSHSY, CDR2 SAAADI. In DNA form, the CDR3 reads TGCGCCAGCAGTGAATTCGATTCCCGCCCTTACGAGCAGTACTTC. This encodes CASSEFDSRPYEQYF.

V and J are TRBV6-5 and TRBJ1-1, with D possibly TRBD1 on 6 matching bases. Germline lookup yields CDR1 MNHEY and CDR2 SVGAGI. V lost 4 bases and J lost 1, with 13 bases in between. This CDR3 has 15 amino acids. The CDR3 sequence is CASSFGDTANTEAFF. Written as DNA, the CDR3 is TGTGCCAGCAGTTTTGGGGACACCGCGAACACTGAAGCTTTCTTT.

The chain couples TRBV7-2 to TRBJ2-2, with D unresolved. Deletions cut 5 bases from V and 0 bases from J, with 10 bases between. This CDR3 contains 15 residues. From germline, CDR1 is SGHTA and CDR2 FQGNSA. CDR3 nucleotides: TGTGCCAGCAGCCCTCGCTTAGCGAACACCGGGGAGCTGTTTTTT. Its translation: CASSPRLANTGELFF.

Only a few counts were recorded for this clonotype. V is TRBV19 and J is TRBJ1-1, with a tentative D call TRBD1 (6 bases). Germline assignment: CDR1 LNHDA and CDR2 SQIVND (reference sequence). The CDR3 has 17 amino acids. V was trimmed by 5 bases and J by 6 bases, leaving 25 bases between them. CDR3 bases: TGTGCCAGTAGTCGGGCACAAGGGGGGGGCCGGAGCGCTGAAGCTTTCTTT. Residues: CASSRAQGGGRSAEAFF.

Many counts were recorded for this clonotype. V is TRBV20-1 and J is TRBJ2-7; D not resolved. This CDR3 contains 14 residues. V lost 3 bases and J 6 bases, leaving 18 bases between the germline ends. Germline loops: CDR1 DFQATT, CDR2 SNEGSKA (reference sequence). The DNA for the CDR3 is TGCAGTGCTAGCCGGTCTGGGTATGATGGCGAGCAGTACTTC. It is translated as CSASRSGYDGEQYF.

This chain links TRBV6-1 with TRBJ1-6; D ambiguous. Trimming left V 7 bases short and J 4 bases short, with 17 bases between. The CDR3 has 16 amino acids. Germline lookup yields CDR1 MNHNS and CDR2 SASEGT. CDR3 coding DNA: TGTGCCAGCAAAAAGACGGGCCTCAATTATAATTCACCCCTCCACTTT. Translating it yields CASKKTGLNYNSPLHF.

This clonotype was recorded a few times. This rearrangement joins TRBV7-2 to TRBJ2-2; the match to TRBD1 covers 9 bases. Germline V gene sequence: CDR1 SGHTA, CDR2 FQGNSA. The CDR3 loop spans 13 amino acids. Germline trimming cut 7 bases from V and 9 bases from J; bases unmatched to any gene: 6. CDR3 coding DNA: TGTGCCAGCAACAGGGGGCCCTTTAGGGAGCTGTTTTTT. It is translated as CASNRGPFRELFF.

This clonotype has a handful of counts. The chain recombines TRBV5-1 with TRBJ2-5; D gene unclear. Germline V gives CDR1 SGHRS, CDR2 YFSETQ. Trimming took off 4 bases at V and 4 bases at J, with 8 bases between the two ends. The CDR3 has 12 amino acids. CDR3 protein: CASSVDVETQYF. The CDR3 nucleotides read TGCGCCAGCAGCGTGGACGTAGAGACCCAGTACTTC.

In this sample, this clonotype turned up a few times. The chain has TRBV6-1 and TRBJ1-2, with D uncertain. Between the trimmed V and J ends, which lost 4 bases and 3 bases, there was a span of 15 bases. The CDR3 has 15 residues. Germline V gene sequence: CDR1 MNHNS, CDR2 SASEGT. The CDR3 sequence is CASSGDMTPDYGYTF. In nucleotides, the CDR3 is TGTGCCAGCAGTGGAGACATGACCCCGGACTATGGCTACACCTTC.

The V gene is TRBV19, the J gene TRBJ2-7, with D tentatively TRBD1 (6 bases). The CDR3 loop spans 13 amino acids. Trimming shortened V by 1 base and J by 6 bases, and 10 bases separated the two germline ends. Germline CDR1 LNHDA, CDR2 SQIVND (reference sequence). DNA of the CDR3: TGTGCCAGTAGTATAGTCGGCAGGGGCGAGCAGTACTTC. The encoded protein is CASSIVGRGEQYF. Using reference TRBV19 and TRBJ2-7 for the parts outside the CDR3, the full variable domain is DGGITQSPKYLFRKEGQNVTLSCEQNLNHDAMYWYRQDPGQGLRLIYYSQIVNDFQKGDIAEGYSVSREKKESFPLTVTSAQKNPTAFYLCASSIVGRGEQYFGPGTRLTVT.